The 29 T cell receptor beta chains below were found in one sample sequenced in a study of cytomegalovirus exposure and HLA in healthy donors (dated by TCRdb to 2015 to 2018). The library was made by the immunoSEQ multiplex PCR assay. The multiplex PCR relied on a mix of 60 forward primers for TCR Vbeta segments and 13 reverse primers for TCR Jbeta segments. TCRdb stores this immuneACCESS table with in-frame sequences only. Part of the clones is absent; in the studies checked, under half of the shortfall reflects unresolved V genes, and no reason is known for the rest. This sample holds some 190,000 clones; 82% were observed only once. The ten largest clones capture more than 1.5% of the sample. Input material: PBMCs. The receptor set was obtained from a man aged 35-49 years in good health and CMV-seronegative.

A few counts support this clone. This chain joins TRBV11-2 and TRBJ2-1, with no clear D. CDR1 and CDR2 (germline): SGHAT, FQNNGV. The V end lost 2 bases, the J end lost 9 bases, and 23 bases lay between the germline ends. The CDR3 is 17 amino acids. The CDR3 sequence is CASSLPPASSPYAEQFF. In DNA form, the CDR3 reads TGTGCCAGCAGCTTACCCCCCGCCTCGAGCCCATACGCTGAGCAGTTCTTC.

The chain carries TRBV7-6 and TRBJ2-5; tentative D call: TRBD2 (6 bases). Trimming cost V 4 bases and J 1 base, with 13 bases left between them. Germline values: CDR1 SGHVS, CDR2 FNYEAQ. The CDR3 length is 15 residues. Written as DNA, the CDR3 is TGTGCCAGCAGCTCGTCGGGGCGGGGCCAAGAGACCCAGTACTTC. Translated: CASSSSGRGQETQYF. Complete variable domain (other parts from reference TRBV7-6 and TRBJ2-5): GAGVSQSPRYKVTKRGQDVALRCDPISGHVSLYWYRQALGQGPEFLTYFNYEAQQDKSGLPNDRFSAERPEGSISTLTIQRTEQRDSAMYRCASSSSGRGQETQYFGPGTRLLVL.

V is TRBV30 and J is TRBJ1-5, with D possibly being TRBD1 (6 bases). Trimming left V 5 bases short and J 1 base short, with 9 bases between. The CDR3 has 13 residues. CDR1 GTSNPN and CDR2 SVGIG come from the germline V gene (reference sequence). Here the CDR3 reads CAWDQGSNQPQHF. The DNA for the CDR3 is TGTGCCTGGGATCAGGGGAGCAATCAGCCCCAGCATTTT.

This clone was counted between two and nine times. The genes are TRBV4-1 and TRBJ1-1; tentative D call: TRBD1 (6 bases). This CDR3 has 15 amino acids. Deletions cut 4 bases from V and 3 bases from J, with 15 bases between. In germline, CDR1 is MGHRA, CDR2 YSYEKL. The CDR3 region is CASSPWGQKDTEAFF. CDR3 coding DNA: TGCGCCAGCAGCCCCTGGGGACAAAAGGACACTGAAGCTTTCTTT.

The chain has TRBV6-6 and TRBJ1-1, with 7 bases aligning to TRBD1. Germline V gives CDR1 MNHNY, CDR2 SVGAGI (reference sequence). V lost 6 bases, J lost 2 bases, and 9 bases stayed unmatched. CDR3 length equals 15 residues. CDR3 amino acids: CASSQTGNVNTEAFF. The CDR3, as DNA: TGTGCCAGCAGCCAGACAGGGAACGTAAACACTGAAGCTTTCTTT.

The CDR3 region has the DNA TGTGCCAGCTCACCGCGGGACCTGGGTGACTACGAGCAGTACTTC. Protein product: CASSPRDLGDYEQYF. The chain couples TRBV18 to TRBJ2-7, with D perhaps TRBD2 (6 bases). CDR3 length equals 15 residues. V gave up 3 bases and J gave up 3 bases, with 15 bases separating them. Germline CDR1 and CDR2: KGHSH and LQKENI.

This chain uses TRBV10-3 with TRBJ1-1, with TRBD1 matching over 7 bases. CDR3 length: 13 residues. V shed 8 bases and J 1 base; nucleotides not matched to a gene: 4. Per the germline V gene, CDR1 is ENHRY and CDR2 is SYGVKD. In DNA, the CDR3 is TGTGCCATCTTAGCAGGGGGGAACACTGAAGCTTTCTTT. It encodes CAILAGGNTEAFF.

The CDR3, as DNA: TGCGCCAGCAGCTTTGAGGGTTACTACGAGCAGTACTTC. Protein: CASSFEGYYEQYF. The gene calls are TRBV5-1 and TRBJ2-7, with a weak D call TRBD2 (5 bases). The CDR3 has 13 amino acids. Trimming removed 2 bases from V and 3 bases from J, with 9 bases in between. CDR1 and CDR2 (germline): SGHRS, YFSETQ. Using reference TRBV5-1 and TRBJ2-7 for the parts outside the CDR3, the full variable domain is KAGVTQTPRYLIKTRGQQVTLSCSPISGHRSVSWYQQTPGQGLQFLFEYFSETQRNKGNFPGRFSGRQFSNSRSEMNVSTLELGDSALYLCASSFEGYYEQYFGPGTRLTVT.

The chain employs TRBV7-9 and TRBJ1-1; D not certain. In germline, CDR1 is SEHNR, CDR2 FQNEAQ (reference sequence). V was shortened by 5 bases and J by 1 base, with 5 bases between the two germline ends. CDR3 length equals 12 residues. CDR3 bases: TGTGCCAGCAGCCCATGGAACACTGAAGCTTTCTTT. Translated, it gives CASSPWNTEAFF.

The chain uses TRBV28 and TRBJ1-4; D not certain. Per germline, CDR1 MDHEN and CDR2 SYDVKM. The germline V and J ends were trimmed by 2 bases and 3 bases, with 7 bases remaining between them. The CDR3 runs to 14 residues. The CDR3 DNA is TGTGCCAGCAGTTTAACGGACTCTAATGAAAAACTGTTTTTT. It is translated as CASSLTDSNEKLFF.

Notes on this clone: Relative to the germline gene, one junction end is altered; a read error may explain this. This rearrangement joins TRBV15 to TRBJ1-1; 7 nucleotides line up with TRBD1. This CDR3 has 14 residues. Germline CDR1 and CDR2: LNHNV and YYDKDF (reference sequence). CDR3 residues: CATGRVAGGTEAFF. Here the CDR3 DNA reads TGTGCCACCGGCAGAGTGGCAGGGGGCACTGAAGCTTTCTTT.

The genes are TRBV10-3 and TRBJ2-4, with a tentative D call TRBD1 (6 bases). The CDR3 length is 14 residues. CDR1 and CDR2 from the germline V gene are ENHRY and SYGVKD. Deletions cut 4 bases from V and 2 bases from J, with 9 bases between. The CDR3 DNA reads as TGTGCCATCAGTGGTCAGGGGACCAAAAACATTCAGTACTTC. This translates into CAISGQGTKNIQYF.

The chain is built from TRBV6-5 and TRBJ1-2; 7 nucleotides agree with TRBD1. With 3 bases clipped from V and 8 bases from J, the junction kept 15 bases outside the gene matches. The CDR3 sequence is 16 residues long. From germline, CDR1 is MNHEY and CDR2 SVGAGI. DNA of the CDR3: TGTGCCAGCAGTTATTCTTCGCGACAGGGAACGAGAGGCTACACCTTC. Its translation is CASSYSSRQGTRGYTF.

V is TRBV29-1 and J is TRBJ1-2; 7 nucleotides match TRBD1. CDR3 length equals 13 residues. CDR1 and CDR2 (germline): SQVTM, ANQGSEA. With V trimmed by 7 bases and J by 3 bases, 8 bases remained unmatched. The CDR3 loop reads CSGAGTEDYGYTF. The DNA for the CDR3 is TGCAGCGGAGCCGGGACAGAAGACTATGGCTACACCTTC.

In its sample, this clone was seen a few times. V usage is TRBV7-3 and J usage is TRBJ2-5; 8 positions match TRBD1. The J segment lost 5 bases and the V segment lost 2 bases, leaving 4 bases of the junction unmatched. Germline assignment: CDR1 SGHTA and CDR2 FQGTGA. This CDR3 comprises 14 residues. CDR3 in amino acids: CASSLQGARETQYF. In nucleotides, the CDR3 is TGTGCCAGCAGCTTACAGGGGGCGAGGGAGACCCAGTACTTC.

The chain has TRBV27 and TRBJ1-4; D is undetermined. Trimming took 3 bases from V and 7 from J, leaving 9 bases between them. This CDR3 has 13 amino acids. Germline-derived CDR1 and CDR2 are MNHEY and SMNVEV (reference sequence). CDR3 sequence reads: CASSFSGGEKLFF. CDR3 coding DNA: TGTGCCAGCAGTTTCTCTGGCGGTGAAAAACTGTTTTTT.

The gene calls are TRBV11-2 and TRBJ2-1; 12 bases map to TRBD2. The ends lost 3 bases at V and 10 bases at J; junction bases unmatched: 4. The CDR3 is 14 amino acids. Germline assignment: CDR1 SGHAT and CDR2 FQNNGV. CDR3 sequence (DNA): TGTGCCAGCAGCTTCACCGGGACTAGCGGGGAGCAGTTCTTC. Its protein product is CASSFTGTSGEQFF.

This chain joins TRBV28 and TRBJ2-3; 8 bases agree with TRBD2. Germline V gene data show CDR1 as MDHEN and CDR2 as SYDVKM. There are 16 residues in the CDR3. V was pared by 2 bases and J by 4 bases, with 8 bases of the junction left unmatched. CDR3 sequence: CASSLTRGAFSDTQYF. CDR3 DNA sequence: TGTGCCAGCAGTTTAACGCGGGGGGCTTTCTCAGATACGCAGTATTTT.

The CDR3 here is CASSFGMGRFNYGYTF. Written as DNA, the CDR3 is TGTGCCAGCAGTTTTGGAATGGGCAGGTTCAACTATGGCTACACCTTC. The chain joins TRBV28 to TRBJ1-2; D call uncertain. This CDR3 has 16 residues. Trimming cost V 3 bases and J 2 bases, with 16 bases left between them. The V gene's germline CDR1 is MDHEN and CDR2 SYDVKM.

This clone was counted once. The V call is TRBV7-9, the J call TRBJ2-5; TRBD1 is a possible D gene (5 bases). Trimming removed 1 base from V and 5 bases from J, with 11 bases in between. CDR3 length equals 14 residues. Germline CDR1 SEHNR, CDR2 FQNEAQ (reference sequence). For the CDR3, the DNA is TGTGCCAGCAGCTTAGTAGTCAGGGTGGAGACCCAGTACTTC. Its translation is CASSLVVRVETQYF.

This rearrangement joins TRBV7-2 to TRBJ2-3; 7 bases line up with TRBD2. The CDR3 has 17 residues. Germline V lookup: CDR1 SGHTA, CDR2 FQGNSA. Unmatched junction bases numbered 13, after V lost 1 base and J lost 6 bases. CDR3 sequence reads: CASSLGEGLALSDTQYF. CDR3 sequence (DNA): TGTGCCAGCAGCTTAGGGGAGGGACTTGCCCTCTCCGATACGCAGTATTTT.

The genes are TRBV9 and TRBJ2-1; D unclear. Trimming cost V 3 bases and J 5 bases, with 12 bases left between them. This CDR3 comprises 14 residues. Germline loops: CDR1 SGDLS, CDR2 YYNGEE. The CDR3 protein is CASSGFRHNNEQFF. CDR3 nucleotides: TGTGCCAGCAGCGGCTTCCGACATAACAATGAGCAGTTCTTC.

The rearrangement uses TRBV28 and TRBJ1-4, with D unclear. CDR3 length equals 15 residues. CDR1 and CDR2 from the germline V gene are MDHEN and SYDVKM. The V end was cut by 2 bases, the J end by 7 bases, with 14 bases between. The CDR3: CASSLKVPEVEKLFF. The CDR3 region has the DNA TGTGCCAGCAGTTTAAAGGTGCCGGAGGTTGAAAAACTGTTTTTT. Looking up the rest from reference TRBV28 and TRBJ1-4 gives the full variable domain: DVKVTQSSRYLVKRTGEKVFLECVQDMDHENMFWYRQDPGLGLRLIYFSYDVKMKEKGDIPEGYSVSREKKERFSLILESASTNQTSMYLCASSLKVPEVEKLFFGSGTQLSVL.

This clone showed up just once. The rearrangement joins TRBV6-5 to TRBJ2-5; 8 bases match TRBD1. This CDR3 spans 16 amino acids. Germline CDR1 MNHEY, CDR2 SVGAGI. V lost 0 bases to trimming and J lost 5 bases; unmatched junction nucleotides: 8. The DNA for the CDR3 is TGTGCCAGCAGTTACTCTGATCAGGGGGCGCGGGAGACCCAGTACTTC. This translates into CASSYSDQGARETQYF.

The chain couples TRBV7-8 to TRBJ2-1, with D hard to call. Trimming pared 0 bases from V and 7 bases from J, leaving 10 bases between. CDR1 and CDR2 (germline): SGHVS, FQNEAQ. The CDR3 sequence is 14 residues long. The CDR3 DNA sequence: TGTGCCAGCAGCTTAGCGCTAATGTGGAATGAGCAGTTCTTC. It is translated as CASSLALMWNEQFF.

The rearrangement links TRBV9 to TRBJ1-3; a weak D match, TRBD1 (6 bases). This CDR3 contains 15 residues. Germline values: CDR1 SGDLS, CDR2 YYNGEE. V lost 0 bases and J lost 7, with 14 bases in between. The CDR3 loop is CASSVDGGEANTIYF. The CDR3 DNA sequence: TGTGCCAGCAGCGTAGATGGGGGCGAGGCGAACACCATATATTTT.

The chain is built from TRBV19 and TRBJ2-3, with 8 bases fitting TRBD2. The CDR3 is 15 residues long. Per germline, CDR1 LNHDA and CDR2 SQIVND (reference sequence). V dropped 6 bases and J dropped 8; count of bases not matched to a gene: 13. CDR3 in DNA: TGTGCCAGTAGAGCACAGAGCGGGAGCCACTCTACGCAGTATTTT. Amino acid sequence: CASRAQSGSHSTQYF.

This clone has a handful of counts. V is TRBV5-5 and J is TRBJ1-5; 10 bases match TRBD1. V trimming: 5 bases; J trimming: 7 bases; junction bases outside the gene matches: 9. Germline CDR1 SGHKS, CDR2 YYEKEE (reference sequence). The length of the CDR3 is 15 residues. This chain's CDR3 is CASRAGTGVGQPQHF. As DNA, the CDR3 is TGTGCCAGCAGGGCCGGGACAGGGGTTGGCCAGCCCCAGCATTTT.

This chain connects TRBV9 to TRBJ2-7, with D unresolved. The germline V and J ends were trimmed by 3 bases and 0 bases, with 16 bases remaining between them. This CDR3 has 16 residues. Germline V gene sequence: CDR1 SGDLS, CDR2 YYNGEE. This chain's CDR3 is CASSAGAAISSYEQYF. CDR3 nucleotides: TGTGCCAGCAGCGCCGGTGCAGCGATCAGCTCCTACGAGCAGTACTTC.